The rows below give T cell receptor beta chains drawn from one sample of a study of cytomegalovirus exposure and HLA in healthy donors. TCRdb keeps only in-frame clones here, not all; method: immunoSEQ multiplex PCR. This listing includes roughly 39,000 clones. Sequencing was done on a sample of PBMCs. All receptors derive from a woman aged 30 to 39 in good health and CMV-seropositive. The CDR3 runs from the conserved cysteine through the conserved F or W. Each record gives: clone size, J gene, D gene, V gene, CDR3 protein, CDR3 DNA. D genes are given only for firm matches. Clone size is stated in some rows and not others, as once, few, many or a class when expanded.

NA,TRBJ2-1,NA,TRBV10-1,CASLRVSYNEQFF,TGCGCCAGTTTACGGGTCTCCTACAATGAGCAGTTCTTC
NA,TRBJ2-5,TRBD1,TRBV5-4,CASSSPTGGRETQYF,TGTGCCAGCAGCTCCCCGACAGGGGGCAGGGAGACCCAGTACTTC
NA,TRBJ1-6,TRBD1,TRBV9,CASSAATGGGSPLHF,TGTGCCAGCAGCGCCGCGACAGGGGGCGGTTCACCCCTCCACTTT
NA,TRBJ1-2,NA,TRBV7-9,CASSLVPSRGYGYTF,TGTGCCAGCAGCTTAGTTCCCTCCCGAGGCTATGGCTACACCTTC
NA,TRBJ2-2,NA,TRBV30,CASPWGDRGELFF,TGTGCCTCCCCGTGGGGGGATCGCGGGGAGCTGTTTTTT
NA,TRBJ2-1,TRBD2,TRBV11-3,CASSFPRAGGTQNSYNEQFF,TGTGCCAGCAGCTTCCCCAGAGCGGGGGGAACACAAAACTCCTACAATGAGCAGTTCTTC
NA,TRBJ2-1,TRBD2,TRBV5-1,CASSRGTSGGVGEQFF,TGCGCCAGCAGCCGCGGGACTAGCGGGGGGGTAGGCGAGCAGTTCTTC
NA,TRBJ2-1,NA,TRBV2,CASRAHNEQFF,TGTGCCAGCAGGGCCCACAATGAGCAGTTCTTC
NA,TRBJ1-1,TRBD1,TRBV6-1,CASSDRRQGYMNTEAFF,TGTGCCAGCAGTGATCGCAGACAGGGCTACATGAACACTGAAGCTTTCTTT
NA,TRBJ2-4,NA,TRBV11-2,CASTLGGSWGNIQYF,TGTGCCAGCACCTTGGGGGGTAGCTGGGGAAACATTCAGTACTTC
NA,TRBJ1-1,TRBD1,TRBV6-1,CASSEAAGQGNTEAFF,TGTGCCAGCAGTGAAGCGGCGGGACAGGGTAACACTGAAGCTTTCTTT
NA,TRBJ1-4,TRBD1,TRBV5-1,CASRDREDEKLFF,TGCGCCAGCCGTGACAGGGAGGATGAAAAACTGTTTTTT
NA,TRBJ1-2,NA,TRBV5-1,CASSQGIGGGYTF,TGCGCCAGCAGCCAGGGGATAGGAGGAGGCTACACCTTC
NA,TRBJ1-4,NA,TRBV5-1,CASSSTGSSEKLFF,TGCGCCAGCAGCTCGACAGGTTCCAGCGAAAAACTGTTTTTT
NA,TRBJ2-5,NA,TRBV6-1,CASSVDGTRGMETQYF,TGTGCCAGCAGTGTGGACGGGACCAGGGGTATGGAGACCCAGTACTTC
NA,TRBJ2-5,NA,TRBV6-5,CASSYQGTEETQYF,TGTGCCAGCAGTTACCAAGGTACAGAAGAGACCCAGTACTTC
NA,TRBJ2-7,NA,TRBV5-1,CASSFIQGRSYEQYF,TGCGCCAGCAGCTTCATACAGGGTCGATCCTACGAGCAGTACTTC
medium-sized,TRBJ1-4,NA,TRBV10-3,CAISEGSGRIGELFF,TGTGCCATCAGTGAAGGGTCCGGCAGGATCGGGGAACTGTTTTTT
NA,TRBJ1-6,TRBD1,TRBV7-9,CASSLGDRSSPLHF,TGTGCCAGCAGCTTAGGGGACAGAAGTTCACCCCTCCACTTT
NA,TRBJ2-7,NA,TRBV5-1,CASSLGPSRLDYEQYF,TGCGCCAGCAGCTTGGGCCCTTCCAGGTTGGACTACGAGCAGTACTTC
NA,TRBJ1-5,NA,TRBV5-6,CASSSTGSRQPQHF,TGTGCCAGCAGCTCGACAGGTAGCCGCCAGCCCCAGCATTTT
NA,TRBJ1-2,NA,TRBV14,CASSQAEEDYGYTF,TGTGCCAGCAGCCAAGCCGAGGAAGATTATGGCTACACCTTC
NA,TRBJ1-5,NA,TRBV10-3,CATSRGGSNQPQHF,TGTGCCACCAGCAGGGGTGGAAGCAATCAGCCCCAGCATTTT
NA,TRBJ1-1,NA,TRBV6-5,CASSYSQTYTEAFF,TGTGCCAGCAGTTACTCGCAGACTTACACTGAAGCTTTCTTT
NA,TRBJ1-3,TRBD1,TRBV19,CASSLPRDRDSGNTIYF,TGTGCCAGTAGTCTTCCCCGGGACAGGGACTCTGGAAACACCATATATTTT
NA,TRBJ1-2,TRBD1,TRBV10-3,CAITGQEGDYGYTF,TGTGCCATCACCGGACAGGAGGGAGACTATGGCTACACCTTC
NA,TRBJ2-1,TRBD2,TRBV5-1,CASSLEGPAGGAVNEQFF,TGCGCCAGCAGCTTGGAAGGCCCAGCGGGGGGGGCTGTTAATGAGCAGTTCTTC
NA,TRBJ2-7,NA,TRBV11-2,CASGAGQAYEQYF,TGTGCCAGCGGAGCGGGACAGGCCTACGAGCAGTACTTC
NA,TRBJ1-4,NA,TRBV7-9,CASSPLPVTNEKLFF,TGTGCCAGCAGCCCCCTCCCCGTCACTAATGAAAAACTGTTTTTT
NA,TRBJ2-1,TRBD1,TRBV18,CASSDSQGRNEQFF,TGTGCCAGCTCCGACTCACAGGGGCGCAATGAGCAGTTCTTC
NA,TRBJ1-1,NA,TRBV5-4,CASSRTGMNTEAFF,TGTGCCAGCAGCAGAACGGGAATGAACACTGAAGCTTTCTTT
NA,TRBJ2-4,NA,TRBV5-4,CASSTGGTAKNIQYF,TGTGCCAGCAGCACGGGTGGTACTGCCAAAAACATTCAGTACTTC
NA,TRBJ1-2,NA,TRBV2,CARNTQGRDGYTF,TGTGCCAGAAATACCCAGGGGAGGGATGGCTACACCTTC
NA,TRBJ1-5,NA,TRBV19,CAGGGPNQPQHF,TGTGCGGGGGGGGGTCCCAATCAGCCCCAGCATTTT
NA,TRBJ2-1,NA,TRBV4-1,CASSQGSQRGSSYNEQFF,TGCGCCAGCAGCCAAGGAAGTCAACGAGGGAGCTCCTACAATGAGCAGTTCTTC
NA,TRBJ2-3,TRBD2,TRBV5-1,CASTDGGASTDTQYF,TGCGCCAGCACCGACGGGGGGGCTAGCACAGATACGCAGTATTTT
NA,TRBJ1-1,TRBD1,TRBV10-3,CAISSSGQGAEAFF,TGTGCCATCAGTTCCTCCGGACAGGGGGCTGAAGCTTTCTTT
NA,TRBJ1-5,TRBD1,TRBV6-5,CASSKYRGNQPQHF,TGTGCCAGCAGTAAGTACAGGGGTAATCAGCCCCAGCATTTT
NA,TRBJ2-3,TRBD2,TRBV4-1,CASSLHPGTRSTDTQYF,TGCGCCAGCAGCCTACACCCCGGGACTAGAAGCACAGATACGCAGTATTTT
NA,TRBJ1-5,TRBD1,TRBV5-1,CAIPQGGNQPQHF,TGCGCCATCCCACAGGGGGGAAATCAGCCCCAGCATTTT
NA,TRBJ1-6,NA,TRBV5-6,CASSLDIWNSPLHF,TGTGCCAGCAGCTTGGACATTTGGAATTCACCCCTCCACTTT
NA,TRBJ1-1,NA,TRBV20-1,CSATSGEAFF,TGCAGTGCAACGAGTGGTGAAGCTTTCTTT
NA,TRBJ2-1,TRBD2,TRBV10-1,CASSLGLAGAINNNEQFF,TGCGCCAGCAGCCTGGGACTAGCGGGGGCCATCAATAACAATGAGCAGTTCTTC
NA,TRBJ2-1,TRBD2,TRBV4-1,CASSQEPAGGLPNEQFF,TGCGCCAGCAGCCAAGAGCCAGCGGGGGGGCTACCCAATGAGCAGTTCTTC
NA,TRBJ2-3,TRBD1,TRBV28,CASGAGTGATDTQYF,TGTGCCAGCGGAGCCGGGACAGGAGCCACAGATACGCAGTATTTT
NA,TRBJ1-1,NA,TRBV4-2,CASSQDLLGPNGAEAFF,TGTGCCAGCAGCCAAGATCTTTTGGGCCCGAACGGGGCTGAAGCTTTCTTT
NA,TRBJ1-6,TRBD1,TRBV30,CAWRDRGTSPLHF,TGTGCCTGGAGGGACAGGGGGACATCACCCCTCCACTTT
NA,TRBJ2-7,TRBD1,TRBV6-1,CASSETVAGGEQYF,TGTGCCAGCAGTGAAACTGTGGCAGGGGGCGAGCAGTACTTC
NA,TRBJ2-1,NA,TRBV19,CASSMARLEFYNEQFF,TGTGCCAGTAGTATGGCGAGACTAGAATTCTACAATGAGCAGTTCTTC